The rows below give T cell receptor beta chains drawn from one sample of a study of OX40 agonist ivuxolimab in advanced cancers. TCRdb's table, derived via immunoSEQ multiplex PCR, lists solely in-frame clones and lacks some. This sample yields some 22,000 clones, of which 77% are seen a single time; 2% to 2.5% belongs to the top ten. Sequencing used CD4+ or CD8+ T cells sorted from blood, obtained in a trial of the OX40 agonist ivuxolimab. These receptor sequences come from an adult with an advanced solid tumor such as melanoma, head and neck, liver or kidney cancer. The CDR3 runs from the conserved cysteine through the conserved F or W. Each record gives: J gene, clone size, D gene, V gene, CDR3 DNA, CDR3 protein. The D gene is left open where the match is weak. Expanded clones are given a class, and other clones once, few, many or no size at all.

TRBJ1-2	-	-	TRBV28	TGTGCCAGCAGTTTAGGGCGGACGGACGGCTACACCTTC	CASSLGRTDGYTF
TRBJ1-1	-	-	TRBV5-6	TGTGCCAGCAGCTTTCGGGCAGGGAGGCACACTGAAGCTTTCTTT	CASSFRAGRHTEAFF
TRBJ1-4	-	-	TRBV6-5	TGTGCCAGCAGTTCCTGGGGGGAGGCGAAAGGTGAAAAACTGTTTTTT	CASSSWGEAKGEKLFF
TRBJ2-7	once	-	TRBV7-9	TGTGCCAGCAGCTTAGTACTCTGGGACACTAGTAGCCCCTACGAGCAGTACTTC	CASSLVLWDTSSPYEQYF
TRBJ2-7	-	TRBD1	TRBV7-2	TGTGCCAGCAGCACACCGGGACAGCACAAGCAGTACTTC	CASSTPGQHKQYF
TRBJ2-3	once	-	TRBV29-1	TGCAGCGTTGAAGATCTCCTAGGGGATAGCACAGATACGCAGTATTTT	CSVEDLLGDSTDTQYF
TRBJ2-7	-	-	TRBV7-8	TGTGCCAGCAGCTTAGGGGCTAGGGGCCCCTACGAGCAGTACTTC	CASSLGARGPYEQYF
TRBJ2-1	-	-	TRBV7-9	TGTGCCAGCAGCTTAGTAGTGTATGAGCAGTTCTTC	CASSLVVYEQFF
TRBJ1-5	-	TRBD1	TRBV4-1	TGCGCCAGCAGCCAAGCTGACAGGGGGTTCGATAGCAATCAGCCCCAGCATTTT	CASSQADRGFDSNQPQHF
TRBJ2-7	-	-	TRBV7-2	TGTGCCAGCAGCTCCCAAGCGGGCCTTACCTACGAGCAGTACTTC	CASSSQAGLTYEQYF
TRBJ2-4	-	-	TRBV5-1	TGCGCCAGCAGCTTAACGTCCGGGGGGCCGAAAAACATTCAGTACTTC	CASSLTSGGPKNIQYF
TRBJ2-4	-	-	TRBV7-2	TGTGCCAGCAGCCGACTAGCCAAAAACATTCAGTACTTC	CASSRLAKNIQYF
TRBJ1-4	-	-	TRBV6-5	TGTGCCAGCAGTTATTTCCCCCCTAAGGGGAACGGAAAACTGTTTTTT	CASSYFPPKGNGKLFF